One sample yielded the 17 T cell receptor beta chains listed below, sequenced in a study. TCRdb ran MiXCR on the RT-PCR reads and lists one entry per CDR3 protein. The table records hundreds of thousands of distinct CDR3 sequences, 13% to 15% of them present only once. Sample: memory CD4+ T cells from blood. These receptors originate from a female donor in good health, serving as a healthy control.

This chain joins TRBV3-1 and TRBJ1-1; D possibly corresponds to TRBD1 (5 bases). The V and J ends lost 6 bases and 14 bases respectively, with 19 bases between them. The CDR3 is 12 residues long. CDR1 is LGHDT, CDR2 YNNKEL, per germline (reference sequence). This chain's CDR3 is CASSSAPGPLFF. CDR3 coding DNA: TGTGCCAGCAGTTCCGCGCCGGGACCGCTGTTCTTT.

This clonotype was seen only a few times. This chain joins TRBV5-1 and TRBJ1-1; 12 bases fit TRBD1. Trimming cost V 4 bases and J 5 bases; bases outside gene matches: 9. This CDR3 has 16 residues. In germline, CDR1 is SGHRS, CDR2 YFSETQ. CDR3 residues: CASSLQGQGARTEAFF. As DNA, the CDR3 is TGCGCCAGCAGCCTACAGGGACAGGGGGCTAGGACTGAAGCTTTCTTT.

For the CDR3, the DNA is TGTGCCAGCAGCCCTCCCGGGTTAGATACGCAGTATTTT. This sequence encodes CASSPPGLDTQYF. The rearrangement joins TRBV3-1 to TRBJ2-3; no clear D. Trimming took 4 bases from V and 5 from J, leaving 10 bases between them. The CDR3 covers 13 residues. Germline loops: CDR1 LGHDT, CDR2 YNNKEL (reference sequence).

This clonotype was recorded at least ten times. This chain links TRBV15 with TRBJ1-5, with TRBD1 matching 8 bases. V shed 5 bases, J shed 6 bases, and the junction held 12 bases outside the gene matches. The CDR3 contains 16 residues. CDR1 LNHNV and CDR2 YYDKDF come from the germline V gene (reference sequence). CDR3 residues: CATSPNPGQGGQPQHF. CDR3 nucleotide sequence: TGTGCCACCAGCCCTAACCCTGGACAGGGCGGTCAGCCCCAGCATTTT.

CDR3 loop: CASSSQTGAQETQYF. The CDR3 DNA reads as TGTGCCAGCAGCTCACAGACAGGGGCCCAAGAGACCCAGTACTTC. The rearrangement links TRBV7-3 to TRBJ2-5, with TRBD1 identical over 8 bases. The trim removed 4 bases at V and 1 base at J, leaving 5 bases unmatched. This CDR3 region has 15 residues. CDR1 and CDR2 (germline): SGHTA, FQGTGA. Variable domain in full (rest from reference TRBV7-3 and TRBJ2-5): GAGVSQTPSNKVTEKGKYVELRCDPISGHTALYWYRQSLGQGPEFLIYFQGTGAADDSGLPNDRFFAVRPEGSVSTLKIQRTERGDSAVYLCASSSQTGAQETQYFGPGTRLLVL.

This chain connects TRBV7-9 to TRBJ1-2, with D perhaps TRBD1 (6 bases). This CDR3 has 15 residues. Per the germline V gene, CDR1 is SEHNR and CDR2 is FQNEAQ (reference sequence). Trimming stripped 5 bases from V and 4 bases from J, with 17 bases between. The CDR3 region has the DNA TGTGCCAGCAGCCCGTCGGGGGGCCGGGGCTATGGCTACACCTTC. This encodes CASSPSGGRGYGYTF. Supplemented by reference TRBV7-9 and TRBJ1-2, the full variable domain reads DTGVSQNPRHKITKRGQNVTFRCDPISEHNRLYWYRQTLGQGPEFLTYFQNEAQLEKSRLLSDRFSAERPKGSFSTLEIQRTEQGDSAMYLCASSPSGGRGYGYTFGSGTRLTVV.

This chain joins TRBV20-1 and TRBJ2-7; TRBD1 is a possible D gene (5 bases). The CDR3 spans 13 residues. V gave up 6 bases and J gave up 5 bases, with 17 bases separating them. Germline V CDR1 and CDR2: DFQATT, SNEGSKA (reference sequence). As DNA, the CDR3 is TGCAGTGCCTTGATGGACAAGGGGAACGAGCAGTACTTC. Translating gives CSALMDKGNEQYF.

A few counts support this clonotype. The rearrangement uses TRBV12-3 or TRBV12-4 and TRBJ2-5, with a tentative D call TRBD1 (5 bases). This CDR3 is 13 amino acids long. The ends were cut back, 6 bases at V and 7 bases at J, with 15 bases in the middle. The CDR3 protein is CASREGAARTQYF. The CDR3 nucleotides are TGTGCCAGCAGGGAAGGGGCCGCGAGGACCCAGTACTTC.

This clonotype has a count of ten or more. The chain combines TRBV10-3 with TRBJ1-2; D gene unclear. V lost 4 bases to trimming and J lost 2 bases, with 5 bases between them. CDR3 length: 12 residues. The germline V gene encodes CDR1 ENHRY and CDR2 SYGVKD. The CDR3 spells CAISGENYGYTF. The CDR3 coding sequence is TGTGCCATCAGTGGGGAGAACTATGGCTACACCTTC.

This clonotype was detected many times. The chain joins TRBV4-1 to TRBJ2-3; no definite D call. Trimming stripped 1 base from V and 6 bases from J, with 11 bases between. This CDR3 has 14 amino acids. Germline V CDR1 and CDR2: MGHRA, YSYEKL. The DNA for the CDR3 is TGCGCCAGCAGCCAAGGGGTCTTTGTGGATACGCAGTATTTT. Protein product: CASSQGVFVDTQYF.

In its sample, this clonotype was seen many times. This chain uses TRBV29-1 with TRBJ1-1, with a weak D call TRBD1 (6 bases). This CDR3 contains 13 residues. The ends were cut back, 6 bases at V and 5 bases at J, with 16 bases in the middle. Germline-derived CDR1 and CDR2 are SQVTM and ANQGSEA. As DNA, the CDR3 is TGCAGCGTCAATACCCAGGGGAGAACTGAAGCTTTCTTT. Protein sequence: CSVNTQGRTEAFF.

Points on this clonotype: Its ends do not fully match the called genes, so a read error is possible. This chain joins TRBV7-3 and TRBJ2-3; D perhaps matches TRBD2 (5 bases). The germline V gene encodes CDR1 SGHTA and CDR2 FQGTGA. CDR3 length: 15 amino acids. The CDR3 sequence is CSSSLNEGSTDTQYF. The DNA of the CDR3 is TGTTCCAGCAGCTTAAACGAGGGTAGCACAGATACGCAGTATTTT.

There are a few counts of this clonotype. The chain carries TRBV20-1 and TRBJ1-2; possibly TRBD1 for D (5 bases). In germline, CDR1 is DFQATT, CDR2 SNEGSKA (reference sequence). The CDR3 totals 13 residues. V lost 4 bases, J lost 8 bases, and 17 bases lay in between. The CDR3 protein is CSATGRGDGGYTF. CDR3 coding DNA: TGCAGTGCTACCGGACGGGGGGACGGCGGCTACACCTTC.

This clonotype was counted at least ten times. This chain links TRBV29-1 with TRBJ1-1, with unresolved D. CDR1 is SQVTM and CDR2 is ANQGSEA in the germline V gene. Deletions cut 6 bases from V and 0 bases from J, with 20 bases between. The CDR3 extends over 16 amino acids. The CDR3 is CSVIEGSSRLNTEAFF. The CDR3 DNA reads TGCAGCGTGATTGAAGGGTCTTCGCGTTTGAACACTGAAGCTTTCTTT. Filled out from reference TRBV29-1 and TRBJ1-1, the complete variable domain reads SAVISQKPSRDICQRGTSLTIQCQVDSQVTMMFWYRQQPGQSLTLIATANQGSEATYESGFVIDKFPISRPNLTFSTLTVSNMSPEDSSIYLCSVIEGSSRLNTEAFFGQGTRLTVV.

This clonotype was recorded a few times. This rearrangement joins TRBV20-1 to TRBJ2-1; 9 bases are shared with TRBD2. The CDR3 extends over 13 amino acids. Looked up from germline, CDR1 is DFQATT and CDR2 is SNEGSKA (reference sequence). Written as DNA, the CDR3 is TGCACAGGAAAAGGACTAGCGAGCAATGAGCAGTTCTTC. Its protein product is CTGKGLASNEQFF.

The CDR3 nucleotides are TGTGCCAGCAGTCCTCGACAGGCCGGGGAGCTGTTTTTT. This translates into CASSPRQAGELFF. The V and J genes are TRBV12-3 or TRBV12-4 and TRBJ2-2; D is possibly TRBD1 (6 bases). The CDR3 totals 13 residues. Trimming left V 5 bases short and J 6 bases short, with 10 bases between.

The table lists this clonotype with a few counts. In DNA, the CDR3 is TGTGCCTGGAGTGTACAGGCGGGGGAGCAGTTCTTC. It is translated as CAWSVQAGEQFF. The rearrangement uses TRBV30 and TRBJ2-1, with D perhaps TRBD2 (6 bases). The germline V and J ends were trimmed by 0 bases and 10 bases, with 10 bases remaining between them. Germline V gene data show CDR1 as GTSNPN and CDR2 as SVGIG (reference sequence). The CDR3 has 12 amino acids.